The sequence of this T cell receptor beta chain was determined in a study of vaccination effects on CD4 cells after COVID-19. Study results and limitations: In the late period after vaccination, infection- and vaccine-induced clones contracted markedly.

Assay: immunoSEQ multiplex PCR; the TCRdb copy retains only in-frame clones and omits some. The table includes roughly 32,000 clones, 65% to 75% detected once. After removal of 4 bases from V and 3 bases from J, the junction contained 6 bases not matched to a gene. Per the germline V gene, CDR1 is MNHEY and CDR2 is SVGAGI. The CDR3 runs to 16 residues. About this clone itself: The antigen remains undetermined.

Antigen-specific CD4+ T cell clonotypes were called by their expansion after viral peptide-pool culture in ViraFEST. Isolating CD4+ T cells followed roughly ten days of culture. As their vaccination, participants received two doses of either BNT162b2 or mRNA-1273. Half-medium exchanges with IL-2 medium took place on days 3 and 7. The sample consisted of CD4+ T cells from PBMCs cultured with HCoV-229E spike peptides, taken after COVID-19 vaccination. V usage is TRBV6-5 and J usage is TRBJ1-3; 10 bases match TRBD1. This receptor was identified in a human donor who received a COVID-19 vaccine. CDR3 amino acids: CASSFDRGRFGNTIYF. CDR3 nucleotide sequence: TGTGCCAGCAGTTTTGACAGGGGGCGATTTGGAAACACCATATATTTT.